What follows is one T cell receptor (beta chain) and its context. Its antigen has not been determined. One base away there is no much larger clone; base qualities are not given. TCRbeta CDR3 regions were amplified from genomic DNA by means of the immunoSEQ Assay, a bias-controlled multiplex PCR. The original pipeline was this. The number of nucleated cells in each sample was estimated from the amplification of reference gene primers within the assay. To quantify the absolute abundance of each unique TCRbeta CDR3 rearrangement, sequence reads were collapsed and filtered. For each sample, productive Simpson clonality was calculated as the square root of Simpson's diversity index over productive rearrangements. The immuneACCESS repertoire file appears here via TCRdb, limited to in-frame rearrangements. These files lack a portion of the clones; in checked studies, under half of the deficit traces to unresolved V genes, and the cause of the others is not known. V and J calls plus clone size are reproduced from that table; the DNA served to infer D and trimming. The sample table holds some 120,000 clones, of which roughly nine tenths were seen once. 25% to 30% of the sample is in the top ten clones.

The collaborating institutions used their own protocols to collect whole blood in K2EDTA tubes. For TCRbeta analysis, collaborator samples were shipped as frozen whole blood, as isolated PBMCs, or as DNA extracted from either sample type. These data come from a study of blood T cell repertoires in COVID-19 (dated by TCRdb to 2019 to 2021). Regarding the research as a whole: The collaborator samples originated in the United States, Italy and Spain and spanned the acute and convalescent phases of COVID-19. The prospective study material was composed of cDNA or gDNA derived from T cells, B-cell-depleted T cells, or PBMCs. The samples were drawn from the first 160 participants of the ongoing ImmuneRACE study and from 950 to 1,500 subjects provided by 6 global collaborators. A freely available public database, intended as a resource for researchers studying the immune response to SARS-CoV-2, is where the repertoires were released. Deeply sampled blood TCRbeta repertoires from subjects exposed to, actively infected with, or recovered from COVID-19 were included in the dataset. Where HLA class I and class II types were available, the types were taken from metadata supplied by the sample provider, not from assay-based typing. Sample metadata almost always included a de-identified subject ID, COVID-19 status, age in years and sex.

V is shortened by 6 bases, J by 5 bases, and the region joining them spans 16 bases. The CDR3 contains 14 residues, cysteine and phenylalanine counted. The entry retains the CDR3 DNA only, 42 bases that are in frame from base 1. The germline V gene encodes CDR1 MNHEY and CDR2 SMNVEV (reference sequence). Results the study describes overall, beyond this receptor: The amount of clinical and demographic metadata varied by source and participant and was provided uncurated.

This receptor chain uses TRBV27 and TRBJ1-1; no D segment can be confidently identified. The clonotype comes from a man aged 65-85 years with active or convalescent COVID-19. Sequenced input: peripheral blood. CDR3 protein: CASSPLVEGTEAFF. The DNA is as follows: TGTGCCAGCAGCCCCCTAGTGGAGGGAACTGAAGCTTTCTTT.